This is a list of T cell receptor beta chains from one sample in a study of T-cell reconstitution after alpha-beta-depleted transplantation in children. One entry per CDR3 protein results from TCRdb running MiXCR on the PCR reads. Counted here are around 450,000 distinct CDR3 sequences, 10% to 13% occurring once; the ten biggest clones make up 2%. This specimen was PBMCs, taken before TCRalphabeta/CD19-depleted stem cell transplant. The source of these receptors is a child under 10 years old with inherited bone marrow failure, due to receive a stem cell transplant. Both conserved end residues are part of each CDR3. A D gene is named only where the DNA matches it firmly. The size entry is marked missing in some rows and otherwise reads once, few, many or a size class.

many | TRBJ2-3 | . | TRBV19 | TGTGCCAGTAGTATTGGGGGAAGTGCAGATACGCAGTATTTT | CASSIGGSADTQYF
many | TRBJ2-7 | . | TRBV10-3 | TGTGCCACAGCGAGTTCCTACGAGCAGTACTTC | CATASSYEQYF
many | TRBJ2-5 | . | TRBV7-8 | TGTGCCAGCACCGCGGGCCGGGATAGGACCCAGTACTTC | CASTAGRDRTQYF
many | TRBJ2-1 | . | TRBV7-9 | TGCGCCAGCAGCTTGGCCAACTACAATGAGCAGTTCTTC | CASSLANYNEQFF
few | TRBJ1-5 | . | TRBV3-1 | TGTGCCAGCAGCCAGGGAGGTATATATAGCAATCAGCCCCAGCATTTT | CASSQGGIYSNQPQHF
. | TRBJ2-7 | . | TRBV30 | TGTGCACTAGGGACGGGAGACCCGGTGGTATCCTACGAGCAGTACTTC | CALGTGDPVVSYEQYF
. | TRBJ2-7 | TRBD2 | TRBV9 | TGTGCCAGCAGCGCACCTAGCGGGAGCTACGAGCAGTACTTC | CASSAPSGSYEQYF
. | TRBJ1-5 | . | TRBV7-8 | TGTGCCAGCAGCTTAAGGCCAGGGAGTCGGGATAGCAATCAGCCCCAGCATTTT | CASSLRPGSRDSNQPQHF
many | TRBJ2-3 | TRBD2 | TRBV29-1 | TGCAGCGTTGACGGACTAGCGGGAGGGCCTGACACAGATACGCAGTATTTT | CSVDGLAGGPDTDTQYF
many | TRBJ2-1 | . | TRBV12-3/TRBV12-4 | TGTGCCAGCAGTTATATGCATGAGCAGTTCTTC | CASSYMHEQFF
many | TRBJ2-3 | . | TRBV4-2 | TGTGCCAGCAGCCAAGGTCCCGTAGCGGTAGATACGCAGTATTTT | CASSQGPVAVDTQYF
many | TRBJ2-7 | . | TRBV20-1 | TGCAGTGCTAGGATCCCGGGACCAGCCTACGAGCAGTACTTC | CSARIPGPAYEQYF
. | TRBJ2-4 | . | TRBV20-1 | TGCAGTGCTAGAGATCCCGGGACTCTAGCCAAAAACATTCAGTACTTC | CSARDPGTLAKNIQYF
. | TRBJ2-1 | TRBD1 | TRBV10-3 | TGTGCCATCAGTGAGTCCGGGACAGGACACAATGAGCAGTTCTTC | CAISESGTGHNEQFF
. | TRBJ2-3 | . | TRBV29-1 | TGCAGCGGTACTCGCGGACTCACAGATACGCAGTATTTT | CSGTRGLTDTQYF
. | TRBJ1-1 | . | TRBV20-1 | TGCAGTGCTGACCGGAACACTGAAGCTTTCTTT | CSADRNTEAFF
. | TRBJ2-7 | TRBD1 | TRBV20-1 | TGCAGTGCAGGGGGCCGCTACGAGCAGTACTTC | CSAGGRYEQYF
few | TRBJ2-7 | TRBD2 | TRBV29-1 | TGCAGCGTTGAAGACAAAGGGACTAGCGGGAGATACGAGCAGTACTTC | CSVEDKGTSGRYEQYF
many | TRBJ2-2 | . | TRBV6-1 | TGTGCCAGCAGCCCACTGGGGGGTACCGGGGAGCTGTTTTTT | CASSPLGGTGELFF
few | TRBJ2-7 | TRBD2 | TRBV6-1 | TGTGCCAGCGGACCAACGGGAGGAGGGATCGAGCAGTACTTC | CASGPTGGGIEQYF
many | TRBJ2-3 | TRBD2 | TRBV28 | TGTGCCAGCAGTTTTCCTTTAGCGGGAGGTTTCACAGATACGCAGTATTTT | CASSFPLAGGFTDTQYF
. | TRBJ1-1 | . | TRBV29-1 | TGCAGCGTTGTGTCAGAAATGAACACTGAAGCTTTCTTT | CSVVSEMNTEAFF
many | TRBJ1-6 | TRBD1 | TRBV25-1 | TGTGCCAGCGGGGGACAGACTAAAAATTCACCCCTCCACTTT | CASGGQTKNSPLHF
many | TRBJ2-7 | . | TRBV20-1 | TGCAGTGCTAGTTCCAGGGAGAGGTACGAGCAGTACTTC | CSASSRERYEQYF
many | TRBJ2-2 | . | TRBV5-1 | TGCGCCAGCAGCTTGGATCCGGGACACGGGAGCACCGGGGAGCTGTTTTTT | CASSLDPGHGSTGELFF
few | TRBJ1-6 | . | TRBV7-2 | TGTGCCAGCAGCTTAAATCCCAACGGGAATTCACCCCTCCACTTT | CASSLNPNGNSPLHF
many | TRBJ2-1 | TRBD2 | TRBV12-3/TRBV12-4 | TGTGCCAGCAGTTCCCCGGGACTAGCGGAGTACAATGAGCAGTTCTTC | CASSSPGLAEYNEQFF
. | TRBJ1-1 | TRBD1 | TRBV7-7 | TGTGCCAGCAGCTTAGGGACAGGGGATGAAGCTTTCTTT | CASSLGTGDEAFF
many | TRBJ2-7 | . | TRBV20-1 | TGCAGTGCTGCAGACCTCGGAGGTCACGAGCAGTACTTC | CSAADLGGHEQYF
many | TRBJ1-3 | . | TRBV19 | TGTGCCAGTAGTATCGCCTCTGGAAACACCATATATTTT | CASSIASGNTIYF
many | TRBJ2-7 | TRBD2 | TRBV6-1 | TGTGCCAGCAGTCCTGCGACTAGCGGGGCCTACGAGCAGTACTTC | CASSPATSGAYEQYF
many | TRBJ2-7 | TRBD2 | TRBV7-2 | TGTGCCAGCAGCTTAACGTTGGGCGGGAGTTTTGTCTACGAGCAGTACTTC | CASSLTLGGSFVYEQYF
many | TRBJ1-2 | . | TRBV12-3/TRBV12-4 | TGTGCCAGCAGTTTATCCGGTGTCGTCTATGGCTACACCTTC | CASSLSGVVYGYTF
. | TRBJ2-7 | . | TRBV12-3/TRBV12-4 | TGTGCCAGCAGTTTAGCCCGGACAGACGAGCAGTACTTC | CASSLARTDEQYF
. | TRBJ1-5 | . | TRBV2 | TGTGCCAGCAGTAGTACGCAGGATCAGCCCCAGCATTTT | CASSSTQDQPQHF
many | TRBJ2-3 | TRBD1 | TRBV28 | TGTGCCAGCAGTTCACCGGGACAGAAACTCACAGATACGCAGTATTTT | CASSSPGQKLTDTQYF